This T cell receptor (beta chain) comes out of a study of Ad26.COV2.S vaccination and SARS-CoV-2 variants. Generated by immunoSEQ multiplex PCR, the TCRdb table keeps only in-frame clones and is missing some. The table includes about 370,000 clones, roughly nine tenths detected once. Treatment specified: 15 to 20 received Ad26.COV2.S at low or high dose, single or two shots; roughly 5 received placebo; per-sample allocation not given. Sampling was performed 63 days after the first vaccine or placebo injection. This clone was observed a handful of times. The junction differs from germline at one of its ends, possibly a read error. Source: peripheral blood, taken in a trial of Ad26.COV2.S vaccine versus placebo. The receptor was isolated from a person aged 18-65 years who received the Ad26.COV2.S COVID-19 vaccine or a placebo.

This CDR3 reads CASSRTANTGELFF. The CDR3 region has the DNA TGTGCTAGCAGCCGGACGGCTAACACCGGGGAGCTGTTTTTT. The V call is TRBV7-7, the J call TRBJ2-2; D gene uncertain. This CDR3 has 14 amino acids. Germline CDR1 SSHAT, CDR2 FNYEAQ (reference sequence).